This TCR beta chain was captured in a study of T cells in Graves' hyperthyroidism and ophthalmopathy. Overall study context: Blood from the periphery was taken at initial diagnosis, before any treatment. General study points: Most thyroid clonotypes expanded above 0.001 appeared in blood too. Ophthalmopathy stood apart from stable hyperthyroidism in a 13 V-J model.

Patients with uncontrolled infections, other autoimmune diseases, pregnancy or lactation were excluded. With respect to this clonotype: Its antigen is unidentified. Germline and junction disagree at one end, which may indicate a read error.

The CDR3 covers 15 residues. Germline V gives CDR1 MNHNS, CDR2 SASEGT. TCR beta CDR3 regions were amplified from RNA. In the first-round RT-PCR of the TCR CDR3, the HTBI primer set was used. TCRdb passed the multiplex PCR reads through MiXCR, listing each CDR3 protein once. The table records around 300,000 distinct CDR3 sequences, 13% of them present only once. The receptor comes from a woman in her twenties or thirties with Graves' hyperthyroidism that later progressed to Graves' ophthalmopathy. This chain joins TRBV6-1 and TRBJ2-3; D might be TRBD1 (5 bases). Specimen: blood. CDR3 DNA sequence: TGTGCCAGCGGTGAGGCAGGGTACAGCACAGATACGCAGTATTTT. It translates to CASGEAGYSTDTQYF.